The present entry profiles one T cell receptor beta chain with its context. This entry belongs to a study of control samples from healthy donors and cancer patients. CDR3 length: 15 amino acids. The germline V gene has CDR1 MGHRA and CDR2 YSYEKL. The junction had 6 bases not matched to a gene; V was cut back by 0 bases and J by 7 bases. The protocol was immunoSEQ multiplex PCR, while the TCRdb copy is restricted to in-frame clones and leaves out a portion. The table records fewer than 30,000 clones, about 87% of them present only once. This TCR came from a woman aged 40 to 50 with lung cancer. The chain is built from TRBV4-1 and TRBJ2-7; 10 bases are shared with TRBD1. The sample was PBMCs. The CDR3 DNA follows: TGCGCCAGCAGCCAAGACGGGACAGGGGTAAGGGAGCAGTACTTC. Protein product: CASSQDGTGVREQYF.